Listed below are T cell receptor beta chains from one sample, sequenced in a study of blood T cell repertoires in COVID-19. The protocol was immunoSEQ multiplex PCR, while the TCRdb copy is restricted to in-frame clones and leaves out a portion. The profile shows under 300,000 clones, approximately 90% of them singletons. Sequencing was done on a sample of peripheral blood. These receptors all come from a young man who had recovered from COVID-19. Both conserved end residues are part of each CDR3. Each record gives: J gene, D gene, V gene, clone size, CDR3 protein, CDR3 DNA. The D gene is left open where the match is weak. Expanded clones get a size class; other rows say once, few or many, or leave the size out.

TRBJ2-7 | TRBD2 | TRBV5-1 | - | CASSAGLAGGPKEQYF | TGCGCCAGCAGCGCGGGACTAGCGGGGGGGCCGAAGGAGCAGTACTTC
TRBJ1-4 | - | TRBV11-2 | once | CASSLGTASAGEKLFF | TGTGCCAGCAGCTTAGGGACAGCCAGTGCTGGGGAAAAACTGTTTTTT
TRBJ1-1 | - | TRBV3-1/TRBV3-2 | - | CASSRGGGGYTEAFF | TGTGCCAGCAGCCGGGGAGGAGGCGGCTACACTGAAGCTTTCTTT
TRBJ2-3 | - | TRBV27 | - | CASSLLQATDTQYF | TGTGCCAGCAGTTTATTACAGGCCACAGATACGCAGTATTTT
TRBJ2-1 | - | TRBV7-6 | - | CASSFSLGPTYNEQFF | TGTGCCAGCAGCTTTTCTCTGGGGCCGACCTACAATGAGCAGTTCTTC
TRBJ2-1 | - | TRBV5-6 | - | CASSPPRVDAYNEQFF | TGTGCCAGCAGCCCGCCGCGGGTGGATGCCTACAATGAGCAGTTCTTC
TRBJ1-3 | - | TRBV7-9 | - | CASSRREVSSGNTIYF | TGTGCCAGCAGTAGGAGGGAGGTTAGCTCTGGAAACACCATATATTTT
TRBJ1-1 | TRBD1 | TRBV10-3 | once | CAISAGQGRMNTEAFF | TGTGCCATCAGTGCGGGACAGGGAAGGATGAACACTGAAGCTTTCTTT
TRBJ1-1 | - | TRBV5-1 | few | CASSLDSLGANLAFF | TGCGCCAGCAGCTTGGATTCCTTAGGGGCCAACCTGGCTTTCTTT
TRBJ1-1 | - | TRBV2 | - | CASSVSGETEAFF | TGTGCCAGCAGCGTGTCGGGGGAAACTGAAGCTTTCTTT
TRBJ1-1 | - | TRBV5-6 | - | CASSLDRNTEAFF | TGTGCCAGCAGCCTTGACAGAAACACTGAAGCTTTCTTT
TRBJ2-7 | - | TRBV7-9 | - | CASSPPTGSSYEQYF | TGTGCCAGCAGCCCCCCCACAGGGAGCTCCTACGAGCAGTACTTC
TRBJ2-5 | TRBD2 | TRBV5-1 | many | CASSALTGGLETQYF | TGCGCCAGCAGCGCTCTGACGGGGGGGCTCGAGACCCAGTACTTC
TRBJ2-1 | TRBD2 | TRBV7-8 | - | CASSLTSGGAKDEQFF | TGTGCCAGCAGCTTGACTAGCGGGGGGGCCAAGGATGAGCAGTTCTTC
TRBJ2-3 | - | TRBV24-1 | - | CATLEAGGDTQYF | TGTGCCACGCTGGAGGCAGGAGGGGATACGCAGTATTTT